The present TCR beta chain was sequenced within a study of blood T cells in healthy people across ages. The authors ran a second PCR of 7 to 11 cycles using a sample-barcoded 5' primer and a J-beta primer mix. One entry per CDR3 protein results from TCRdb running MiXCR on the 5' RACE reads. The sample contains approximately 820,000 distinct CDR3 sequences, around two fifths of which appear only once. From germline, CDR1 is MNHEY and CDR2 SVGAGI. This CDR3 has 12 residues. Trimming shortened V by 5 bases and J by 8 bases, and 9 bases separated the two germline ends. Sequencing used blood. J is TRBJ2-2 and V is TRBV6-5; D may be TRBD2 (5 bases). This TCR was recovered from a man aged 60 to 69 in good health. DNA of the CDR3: TGTGCCAGCAGTCTTACGGGAGGGGAGCTGTTTTTT. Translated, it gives CASSLTGGELFF.